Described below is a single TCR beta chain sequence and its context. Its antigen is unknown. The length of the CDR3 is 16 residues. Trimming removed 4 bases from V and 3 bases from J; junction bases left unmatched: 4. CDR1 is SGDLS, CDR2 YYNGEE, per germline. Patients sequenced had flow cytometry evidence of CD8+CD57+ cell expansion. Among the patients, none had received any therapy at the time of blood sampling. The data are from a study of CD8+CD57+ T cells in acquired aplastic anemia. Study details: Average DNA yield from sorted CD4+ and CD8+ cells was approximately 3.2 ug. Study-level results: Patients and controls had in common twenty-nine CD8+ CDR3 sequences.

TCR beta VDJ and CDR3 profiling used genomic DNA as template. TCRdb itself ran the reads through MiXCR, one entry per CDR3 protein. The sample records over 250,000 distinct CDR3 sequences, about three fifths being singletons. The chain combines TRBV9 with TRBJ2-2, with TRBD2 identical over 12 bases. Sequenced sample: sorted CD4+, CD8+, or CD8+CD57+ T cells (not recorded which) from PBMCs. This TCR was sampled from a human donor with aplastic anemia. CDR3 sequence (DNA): TGTGCCAGCAGCTCCTCTAGCGGGGGGGACACCGGGGAGCTGTTTTTT. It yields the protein CASSSSSGGDTGELFF.